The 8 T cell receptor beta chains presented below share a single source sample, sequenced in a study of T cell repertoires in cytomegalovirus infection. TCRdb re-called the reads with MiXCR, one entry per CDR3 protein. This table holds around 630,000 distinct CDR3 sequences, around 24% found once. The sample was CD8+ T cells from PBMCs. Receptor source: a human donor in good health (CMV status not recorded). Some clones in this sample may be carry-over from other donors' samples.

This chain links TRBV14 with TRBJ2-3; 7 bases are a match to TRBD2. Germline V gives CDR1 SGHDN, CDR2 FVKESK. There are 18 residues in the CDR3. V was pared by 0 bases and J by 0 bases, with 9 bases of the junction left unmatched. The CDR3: CASSQELLAVASTDTQYF. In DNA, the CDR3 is TGTGCCAGCAGCCAAGAGCTTCTAGCGGTTGCTAGCACAGATACGCAGTATTTT.

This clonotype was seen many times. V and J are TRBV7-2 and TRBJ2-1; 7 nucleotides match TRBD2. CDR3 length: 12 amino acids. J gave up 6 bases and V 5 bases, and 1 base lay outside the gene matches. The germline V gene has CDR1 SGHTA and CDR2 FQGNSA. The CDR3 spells CASSPSGNEQFF. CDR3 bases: TGTGCCAGCAGCCCTAGCGGCAATGAGCAGTTCTTC.

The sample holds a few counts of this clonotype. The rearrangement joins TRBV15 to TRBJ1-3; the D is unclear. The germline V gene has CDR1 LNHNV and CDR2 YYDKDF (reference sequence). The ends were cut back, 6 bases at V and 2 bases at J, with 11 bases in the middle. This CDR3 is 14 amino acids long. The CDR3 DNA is TGTGCCACCAGTCGGCGAGGAACTGGAAACACCATATATTTT. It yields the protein CATSRRGTGNTIYF.

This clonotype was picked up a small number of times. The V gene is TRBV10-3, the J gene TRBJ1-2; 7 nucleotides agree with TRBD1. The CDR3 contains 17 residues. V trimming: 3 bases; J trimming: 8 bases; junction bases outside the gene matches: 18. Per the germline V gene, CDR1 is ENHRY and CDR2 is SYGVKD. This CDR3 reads CAISDLSRQGGFRGYTF. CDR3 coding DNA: TGTGCCATCAGTGACCTTAGCCGACAGGGCGGTTTCCGGGGCTACACCTTC.

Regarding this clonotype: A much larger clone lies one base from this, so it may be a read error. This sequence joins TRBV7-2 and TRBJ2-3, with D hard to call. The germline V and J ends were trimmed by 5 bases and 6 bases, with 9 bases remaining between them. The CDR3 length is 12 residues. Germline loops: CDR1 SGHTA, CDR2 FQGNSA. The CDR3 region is CASSDIVDTQYF. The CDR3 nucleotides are TGTGCCAGCAGCGATATTGTCGATACGCAGTATTTT.

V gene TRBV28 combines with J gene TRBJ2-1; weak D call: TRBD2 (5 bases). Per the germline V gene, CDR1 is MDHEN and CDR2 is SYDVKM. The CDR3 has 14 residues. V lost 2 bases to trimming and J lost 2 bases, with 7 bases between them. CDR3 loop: CASSLPSPYNEQFF. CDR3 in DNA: TGTGCCAGCAGTTTACCTAGCCCCTACAATGAGCAGTTCTTC.

The CDR3 DNA reads TGTGCCAGCAGTTTTTTGGGGGGCTCCTACGAGCAGTACGTC. The encoded protein is CASSFLGGSYEQYV. The V and J genes are TRBV28 and TRBJ2-7, with a weak D call TRBD2 (6 bases). This CDR3 spans 14 amino acids. Germline CDR1 MDHEN, CDR2 SYDVKM. Trimming took off 3 bases at V and 0 bases at J, with 9 bases between the two ends.

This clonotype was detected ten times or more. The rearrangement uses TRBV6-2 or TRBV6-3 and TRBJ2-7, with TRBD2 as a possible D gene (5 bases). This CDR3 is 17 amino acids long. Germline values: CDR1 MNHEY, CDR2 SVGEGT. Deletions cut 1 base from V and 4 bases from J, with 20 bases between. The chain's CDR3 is CASSYFDDDWERYEQYF. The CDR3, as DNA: TGTGCCAGCAGTTACTTCGATGATGATTGGGAGCGGTACGAGCAGTACTTC.